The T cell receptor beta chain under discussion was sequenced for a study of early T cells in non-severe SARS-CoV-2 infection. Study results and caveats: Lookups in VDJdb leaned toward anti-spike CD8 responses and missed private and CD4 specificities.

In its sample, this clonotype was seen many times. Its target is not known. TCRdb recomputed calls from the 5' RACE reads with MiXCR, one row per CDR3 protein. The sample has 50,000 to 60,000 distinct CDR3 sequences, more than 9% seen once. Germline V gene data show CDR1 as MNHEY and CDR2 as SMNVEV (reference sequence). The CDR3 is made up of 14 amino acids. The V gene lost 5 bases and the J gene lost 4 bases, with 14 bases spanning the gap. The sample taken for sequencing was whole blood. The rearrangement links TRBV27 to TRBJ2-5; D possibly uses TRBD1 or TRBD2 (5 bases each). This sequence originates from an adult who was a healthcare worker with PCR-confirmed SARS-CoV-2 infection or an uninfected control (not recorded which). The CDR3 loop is CASSNVGAGETQYF. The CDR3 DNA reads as TGTGCCAGCAGTAACGTCGGGGCAGGAGAGACCCAGTACTTC.